Sequencing of this T cell receptor beta chain was carried out in a study of blood T cells in healthy people across ages. At the level of the study: Template switching retrieved approximately one barcoded beta molecule for each two T cells.

A sample-barcoded 5' primer and a J-beta primer mix were used in a second PCR of roughly 6 to 12 cycles. TCRdb reanalysed the 5' RACE reads using MiXCR and keeps one entry per CDR3 protein. Of 870,000 or so distinct CDR3 sequences listed, 25% to 35% were seen once; the top ten hold about 18%. V lost 1 base, J lost 5 bases, and 14 bases lay in between. The CDR3 is 14 amino acids. Germline assignment: CDR1 DFQATT and CDR2 SNEGSKA (reference sequence). The V and J genes are TRBV20-1 and TRBJ2-5; unclear D gene. Sequenced: blood. The sequence derives from an elderly woman in good health. The CDR3 loop reads CSARGHGSSETQYF. CDR3 DNA sequence: TGCAGTGCTAGAGGCCATGGGTCTTCGGAGACCCAGTACTTC.